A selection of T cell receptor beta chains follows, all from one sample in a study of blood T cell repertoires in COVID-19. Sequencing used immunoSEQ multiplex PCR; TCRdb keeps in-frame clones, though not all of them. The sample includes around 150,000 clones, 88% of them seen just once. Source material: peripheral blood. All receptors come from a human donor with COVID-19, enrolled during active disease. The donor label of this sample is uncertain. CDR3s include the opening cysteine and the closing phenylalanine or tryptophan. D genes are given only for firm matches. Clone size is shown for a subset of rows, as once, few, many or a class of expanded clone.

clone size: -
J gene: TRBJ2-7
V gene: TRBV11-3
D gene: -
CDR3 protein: CASSSPGIYEQYF
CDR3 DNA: TGTGCCAGCAGCTCCCCCGGTATCTACGAGCAGTACTTC

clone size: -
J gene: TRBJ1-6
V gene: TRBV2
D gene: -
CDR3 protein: CASSEIRGGSPLHF
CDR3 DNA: TGTGCCAGCAGTGAGATAAGGGGGGGTTCACCCCTCCACTTT

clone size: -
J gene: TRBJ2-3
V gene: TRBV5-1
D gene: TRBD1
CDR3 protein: CASRRQGAEDTQYF
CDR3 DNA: TGCGCCAGCAGAAGGCAGGGGGCTGAGGATACGCAGTATTTT

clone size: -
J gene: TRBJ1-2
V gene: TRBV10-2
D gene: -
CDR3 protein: CASSHTQGTHGYTF
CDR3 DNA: TGCGCCAGCAGTCATACTCAGGGGACCCATGGCTACACCTTC

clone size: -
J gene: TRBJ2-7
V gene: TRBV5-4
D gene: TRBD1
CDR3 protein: CASSLGQGEGEQYF
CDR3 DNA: TGTGCCAGCAGCTTAGGACAGGGGGAGGGCGAGCAGTACTTC

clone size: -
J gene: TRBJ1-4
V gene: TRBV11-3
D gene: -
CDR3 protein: CASSPTGANEKLFF
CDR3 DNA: TGTGCCAGCAGCCCCACGGGAGCTAATGAAAAACTGTTTTTT

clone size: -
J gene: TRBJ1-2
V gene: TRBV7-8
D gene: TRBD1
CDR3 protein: CASSSFSGGDPYGYTF
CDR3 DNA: TGTGCCAGCAGCTCCTTTTCAGGGGGCGACCCTTATGGCTACACCTTC

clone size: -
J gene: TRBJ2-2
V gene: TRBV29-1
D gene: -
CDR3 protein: CSVGAGTEGAGELFF
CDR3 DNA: TGCAGCGTGGGAGCCGGGACGGAGGGAGCCGGGGAGCTGTTTTTT

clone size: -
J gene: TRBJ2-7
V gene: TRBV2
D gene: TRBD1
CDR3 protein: CASSVGQGIYEQYF
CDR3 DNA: TGTGCCAGCAGTGTAGGACAGGGAATCTACGAGCAGTACTTC

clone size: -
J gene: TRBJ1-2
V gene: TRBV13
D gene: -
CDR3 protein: CASSLEAGLNYGYTF
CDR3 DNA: TGTGCCAGCAGCTTAGAGGCAGGGCTAAACTATGGCTACACCTTC

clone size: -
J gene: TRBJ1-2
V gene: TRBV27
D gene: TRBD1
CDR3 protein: CASSLFGTGGSYGYTF
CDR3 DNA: TGTGCCAGCAGTTTATTTGGGACAGGGGGCAGCTATGGCTACACCTTC

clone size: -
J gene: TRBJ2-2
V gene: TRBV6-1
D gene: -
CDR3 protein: CASSEWSGELFF
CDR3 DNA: TGTGCCAGCAGTGAATGGAGTGGGGAGCTGTTTTTT

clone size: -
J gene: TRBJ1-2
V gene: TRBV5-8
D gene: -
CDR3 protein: CASSFGAGVGYTF
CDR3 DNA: TGTGCCAGCAGCTTTGGAGCAGGGGTTGGCTACACCTTC

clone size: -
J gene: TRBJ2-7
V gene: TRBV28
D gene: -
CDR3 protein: CASSYSREQYF
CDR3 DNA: TGTGCCAGCAGTTACTCTAGGGAGCAGTACTTC

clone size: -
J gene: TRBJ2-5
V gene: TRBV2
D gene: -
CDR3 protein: CASGGARETQYF
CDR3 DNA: TGTGCCAGCGGGGGGGCACGAGAGACCCAGTACTTC

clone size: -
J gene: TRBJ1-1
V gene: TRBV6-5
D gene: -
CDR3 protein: CASTSRDTAFF
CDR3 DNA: TGTGCCAGCACCTCCCGGGACACAGCTTTCTTT

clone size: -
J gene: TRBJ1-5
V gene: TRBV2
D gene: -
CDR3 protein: CASSRVGQYQPQHF
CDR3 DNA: TGTGCCAGCAGTCGGGTAGGACAATATCAGCCCCAGCATTTT

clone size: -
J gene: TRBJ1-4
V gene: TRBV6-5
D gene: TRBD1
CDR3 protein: CASRTGGPDEKLFF
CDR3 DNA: TGTGCCAGCAGGACAGGGGGCCCGGATGAAAAACTGTTTTTT

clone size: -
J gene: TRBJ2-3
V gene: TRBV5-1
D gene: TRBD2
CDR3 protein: CASSFPPPTRGGSISTDTQYF
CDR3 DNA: TGCGCCAGCAGCTTTCCCCCTCCTACGCGGGGGGGCAGTATTAGCACAGATACGCAGTATTTT

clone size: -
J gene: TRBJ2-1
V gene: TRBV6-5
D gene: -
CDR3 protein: CASTRLYNEQFF
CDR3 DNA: TGTGCCAGCACTCGTCTTTACAATGAGCAGTTCTTC

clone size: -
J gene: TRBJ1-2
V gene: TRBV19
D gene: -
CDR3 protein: CASSIRGFYGYTF
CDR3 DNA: TGTGCCAGTAGTATCCGCGGGTTCTATGGCTACACCTTC

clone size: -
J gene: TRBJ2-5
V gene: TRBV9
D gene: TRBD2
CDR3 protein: CASSVEGLAGEWGETQYF
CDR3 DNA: TGTGCCAGCAGCGTAGAGGGACTAGCGGGGGAATGGGGCGAGACCCAGTACTTC

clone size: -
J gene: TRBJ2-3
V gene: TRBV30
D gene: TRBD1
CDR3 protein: CAWGTGAEDTQYF
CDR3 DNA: TGTGCCTGGGGGACAGGGGCGGAAGATACGCAGTATTTT

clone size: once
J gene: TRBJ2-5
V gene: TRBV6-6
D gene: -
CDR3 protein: CASSYGPWETQYF
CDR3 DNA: TGTGCCAGCAGTTATGGCCCATGGGAGACCCAGTACTTC

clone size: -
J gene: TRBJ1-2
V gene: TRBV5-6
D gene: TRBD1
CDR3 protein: CASSLVAGQWGIYGYTF
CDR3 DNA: TGTGCCAGCAGCTTGGTGGCGGGACAGTGGGGGATCTATGGCTACACCTTC

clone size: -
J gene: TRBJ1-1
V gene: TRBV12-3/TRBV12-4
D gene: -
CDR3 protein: CASSIQGPTEAFF
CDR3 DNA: TGTGCCAGCAGTATACAGGGACCCACTGAAGCTTTCTTT

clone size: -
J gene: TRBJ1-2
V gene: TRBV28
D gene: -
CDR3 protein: CASSLASSFFNYGYTF
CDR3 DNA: TGTGCCAGCAGTTTAGCTTCAAGCTTTTTTAACTATGGCTACACCTTC